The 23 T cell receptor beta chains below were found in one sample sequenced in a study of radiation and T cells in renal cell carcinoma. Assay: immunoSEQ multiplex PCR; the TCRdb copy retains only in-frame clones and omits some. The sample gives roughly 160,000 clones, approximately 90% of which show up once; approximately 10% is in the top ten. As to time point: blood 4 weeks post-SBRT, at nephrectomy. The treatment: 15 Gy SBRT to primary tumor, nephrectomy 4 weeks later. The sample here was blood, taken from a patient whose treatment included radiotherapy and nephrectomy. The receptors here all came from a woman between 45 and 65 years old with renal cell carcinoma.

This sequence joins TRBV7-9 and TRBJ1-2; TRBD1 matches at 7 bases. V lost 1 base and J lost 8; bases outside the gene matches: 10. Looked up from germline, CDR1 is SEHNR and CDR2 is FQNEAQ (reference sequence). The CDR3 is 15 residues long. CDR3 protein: CASSLGGQSPQGYTF. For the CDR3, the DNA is TGTGCCAGCAGCTTAGGGGGACAGTCCCCTCAGGGCTACACCTTC.

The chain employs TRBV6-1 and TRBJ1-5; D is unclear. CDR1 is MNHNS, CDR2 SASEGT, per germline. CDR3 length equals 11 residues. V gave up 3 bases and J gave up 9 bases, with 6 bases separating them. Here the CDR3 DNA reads TGTGCCAGCAGTGAGGTTTCGCCCCAGCATTTT. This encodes CASSEVSPQHF.

CDR3 sequence (DNA): TGTGCCAGCAGCTCCAGGACAGGGAAGAGGTCGGGCTACACCTTC. This encodes CASSSRTGKRSGYTF. This chain uses TRBV7-6 with TRBJ1-2, with 8 bases identical to TRBD1. The germline CDR1 and CDR2 sequences are SGHVS and FNYEAQ. This CDR3 spans 15 amino acids. J lost 8 bases, V lost 4 bases, and 12 bases had no gene match.

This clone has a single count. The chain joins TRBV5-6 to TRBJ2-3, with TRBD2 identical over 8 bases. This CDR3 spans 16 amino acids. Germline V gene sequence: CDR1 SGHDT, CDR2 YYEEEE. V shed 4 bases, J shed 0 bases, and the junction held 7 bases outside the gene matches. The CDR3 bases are TGTGCCAGCAGCACCACCGGGACTAGAAGCACAGATACGCAGTATTTT. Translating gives CASSTTGTRSTDTQYF.

The CDR3 region has the DNA TGTGCCAGCAGTTACCACCGGGGGGATTCACCCCTCCACTTT. Translation: CASSYHRGDSPLHF. The rearrangement joins TRBV6-5 to TRBJ1-6, with D possibly being TRBD1 (5 bases). Between the trimmed V and J ends, which lost 2 bases and 8 bases, there was a span of 10 bases. Germline V gives CDR1 MNHEY, CDR2 SVGAGI. The CDR3 covers 14 residues.

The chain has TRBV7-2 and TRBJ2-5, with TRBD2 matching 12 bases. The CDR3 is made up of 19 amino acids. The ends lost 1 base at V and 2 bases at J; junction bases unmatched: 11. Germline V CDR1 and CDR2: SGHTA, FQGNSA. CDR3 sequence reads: CASSLDWSSGGVGQETQYF. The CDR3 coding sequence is TGTGCCAGCAGCTTAGACTGGTCTAGCGGGGGGGTGGGACAAGAGACCCAGTACTTC. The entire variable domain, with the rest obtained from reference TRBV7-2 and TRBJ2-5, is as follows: GAGVSQSPSNKVTEKGKDVELRCDPISGHTALYWYRQSLGQGLEFLIYFQGNSAPDKSGLPSDRFSAERTGGSVSTLTIQRTQQEDSAVYLCASSLDWSSGGVGQETQYFGPGTRLLVL.

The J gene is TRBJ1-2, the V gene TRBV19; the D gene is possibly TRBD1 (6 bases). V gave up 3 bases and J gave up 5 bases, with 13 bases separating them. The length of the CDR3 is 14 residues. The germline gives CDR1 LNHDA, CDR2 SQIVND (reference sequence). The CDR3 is CASSMDRALYGYTF. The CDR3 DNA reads TGTGCCAGTAGTATGGACAGAGCCCTTTATGGCTACACCTTC.

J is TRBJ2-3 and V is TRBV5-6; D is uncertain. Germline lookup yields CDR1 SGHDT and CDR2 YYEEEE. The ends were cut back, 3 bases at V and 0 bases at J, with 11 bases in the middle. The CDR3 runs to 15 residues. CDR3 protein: CASSSTPTSTDTQYF. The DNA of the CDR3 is TGTGCCAGCAGCTCGACACCTACTAGCACAGATACGCAGTATTTT.

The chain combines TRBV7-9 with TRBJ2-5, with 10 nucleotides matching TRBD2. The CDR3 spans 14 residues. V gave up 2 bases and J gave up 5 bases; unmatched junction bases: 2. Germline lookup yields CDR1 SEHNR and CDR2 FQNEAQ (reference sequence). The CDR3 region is CASSLRTSGETQYF. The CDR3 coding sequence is TGTGCCAGCAGCTTAAGGACTAGCGGCGAGACCCAGTACTTC.

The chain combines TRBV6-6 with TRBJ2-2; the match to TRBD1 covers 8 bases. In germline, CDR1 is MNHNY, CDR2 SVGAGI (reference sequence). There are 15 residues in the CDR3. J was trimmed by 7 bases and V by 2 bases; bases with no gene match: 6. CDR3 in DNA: TGTGCCAGCAGTTACCGCCAGGGGGCCGACGGGGAGCTGTTTTTT. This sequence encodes CASSYRQGADGELFF.

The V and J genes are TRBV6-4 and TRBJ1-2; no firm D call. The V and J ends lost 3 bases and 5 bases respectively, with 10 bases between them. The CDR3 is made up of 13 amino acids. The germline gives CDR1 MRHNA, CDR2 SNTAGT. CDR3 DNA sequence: TGTGCCAGCAGTGATGGGAGCAATTATGGCTACACCTTC. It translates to CASSDGSNYGYTF.

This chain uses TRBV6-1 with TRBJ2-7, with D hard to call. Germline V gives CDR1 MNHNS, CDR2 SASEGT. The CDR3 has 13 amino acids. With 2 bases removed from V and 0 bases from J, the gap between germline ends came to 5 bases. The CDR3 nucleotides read TGTGCCAGCAGTGAAATTAACTCCTACGAGCAGTACTTC. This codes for CASSEINSYEQYF.

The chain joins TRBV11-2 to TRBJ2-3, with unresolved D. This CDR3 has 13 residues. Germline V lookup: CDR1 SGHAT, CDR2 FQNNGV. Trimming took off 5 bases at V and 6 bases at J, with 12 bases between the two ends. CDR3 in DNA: TGTGCCAGCAGCGTGGACGTCGCTGATACGCAGTATTTT. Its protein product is CASSVDVADTQYF.

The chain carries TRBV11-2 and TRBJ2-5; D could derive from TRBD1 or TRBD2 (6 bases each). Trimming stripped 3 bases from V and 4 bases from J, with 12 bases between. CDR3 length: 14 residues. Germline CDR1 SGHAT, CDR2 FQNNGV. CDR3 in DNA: TGTGCCAGCAGCTTCACGGAGGGGGGAGAGACCCAGTACTTC. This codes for CASSFTEGGETQYF. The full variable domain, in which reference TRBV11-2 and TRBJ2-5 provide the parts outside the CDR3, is EAGVAQSPRYKIIEKRQSVAFWCNPISGHATLYWYQQILGQGPKLLIQFQNNGVVDDSQLPKDRFSAERLKGVDSTLKIQPAKLEDSAVYLCASSFTEGGETQYFGPGTRLLVL.

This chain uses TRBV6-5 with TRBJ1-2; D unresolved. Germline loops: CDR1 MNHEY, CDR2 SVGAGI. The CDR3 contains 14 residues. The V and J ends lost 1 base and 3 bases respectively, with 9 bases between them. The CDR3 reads CASSYLSEDYGYTF. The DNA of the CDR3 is TGTGCCAGCAGTTACTTGTCTGAGGACTATGGCTACACCTTC.

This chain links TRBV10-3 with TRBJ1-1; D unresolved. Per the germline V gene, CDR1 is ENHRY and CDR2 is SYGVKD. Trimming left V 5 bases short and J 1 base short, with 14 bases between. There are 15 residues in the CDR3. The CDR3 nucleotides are TGTGCCATCAGTCCTCCACCCCCGGGGAACACTGAAGCTTTCTTT. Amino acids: CAISPPPPGNTEAFF.

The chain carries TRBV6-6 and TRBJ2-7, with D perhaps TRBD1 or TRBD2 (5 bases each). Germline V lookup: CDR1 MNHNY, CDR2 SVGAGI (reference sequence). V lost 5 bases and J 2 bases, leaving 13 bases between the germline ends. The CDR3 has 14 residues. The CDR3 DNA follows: TGTGCCAGCAGTCCGTCGGGGCGCGCCTACGAGCAGTACTTC. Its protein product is CASSPSGRAYEQYF.

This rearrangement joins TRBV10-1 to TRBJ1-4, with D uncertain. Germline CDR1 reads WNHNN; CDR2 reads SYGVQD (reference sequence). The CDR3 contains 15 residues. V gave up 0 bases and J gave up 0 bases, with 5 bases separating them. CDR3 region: CASSESLATNEKLFF. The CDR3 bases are TGCGCCAGCAGTGAGTCGCTTGCAACTAATGAAAAACTGTTTTTT.

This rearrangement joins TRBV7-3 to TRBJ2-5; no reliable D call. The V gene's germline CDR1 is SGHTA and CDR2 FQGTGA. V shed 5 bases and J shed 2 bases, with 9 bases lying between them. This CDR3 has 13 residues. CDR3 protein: CASSPTPQETQYF. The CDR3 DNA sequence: TGTGCCAGCAGCCCCACTCCTCAAGAGACCCAGTACTTC.

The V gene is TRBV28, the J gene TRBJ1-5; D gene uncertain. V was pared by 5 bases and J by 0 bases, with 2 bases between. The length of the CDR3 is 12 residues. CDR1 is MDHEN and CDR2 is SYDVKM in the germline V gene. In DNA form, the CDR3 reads TGTGCCAGCAGTGTTAGCAATCAGCCCCAGCATTTT. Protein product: CASSVSNQPQHF. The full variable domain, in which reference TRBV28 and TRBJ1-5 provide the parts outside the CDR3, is DVKVTQSSRYLVKRTGEKVFLECVQDMDHENMFWYRQDPGLGLRLIYFSYDVKMKEKGDIPEGYSVSREKKERFSLILESASTNQTSMYLCASSVSNQPQHFGDGTRLSIL.

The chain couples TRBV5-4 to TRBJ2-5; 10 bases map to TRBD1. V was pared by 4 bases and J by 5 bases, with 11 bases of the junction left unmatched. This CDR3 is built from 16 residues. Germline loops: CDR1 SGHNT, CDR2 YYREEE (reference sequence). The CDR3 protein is CASSRETGGFWETQYF. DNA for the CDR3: TGTGCCAGCAGCCGGGAGACAGGGGGCTTTTGGGAGACCCAGTACTTC.

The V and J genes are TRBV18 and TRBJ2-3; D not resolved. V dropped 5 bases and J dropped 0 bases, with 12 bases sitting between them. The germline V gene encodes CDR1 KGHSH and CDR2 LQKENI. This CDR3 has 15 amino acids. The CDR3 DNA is TGTGCCAGCTCAGAGGACCTTGCTAGCACAGATACGCAGTATTTT. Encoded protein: CASSEDLASTDTQYF.

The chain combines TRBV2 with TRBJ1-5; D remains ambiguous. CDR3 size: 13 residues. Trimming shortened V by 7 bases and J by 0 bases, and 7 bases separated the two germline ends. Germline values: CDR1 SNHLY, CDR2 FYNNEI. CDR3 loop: CASMQDSNQPQHF. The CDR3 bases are TGTGCCAGCATGCAGGATAGCAATCAGCCCCAGCATTTT.